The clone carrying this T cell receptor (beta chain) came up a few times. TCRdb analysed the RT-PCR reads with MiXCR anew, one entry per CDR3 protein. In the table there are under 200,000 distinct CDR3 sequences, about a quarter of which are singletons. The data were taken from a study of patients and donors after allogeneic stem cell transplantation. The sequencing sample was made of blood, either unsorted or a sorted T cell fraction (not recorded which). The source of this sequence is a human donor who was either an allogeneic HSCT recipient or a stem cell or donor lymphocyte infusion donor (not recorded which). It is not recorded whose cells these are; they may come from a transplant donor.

The CDR3 reads CASRRGLDSPLHF. For the CDR3, the DNA is TGTGCCAGCAGAAGGGGGTTGGATTCACCCCTCCACTTT. V is TRBV6-6 and J is TRBJ1-6, with a possible D match to TRBD1 (6 bases). V was trimmed by 6 bases and J by 8 bases, leaving 11 bases between them. The germline CDR1 and CDR2 sequences are MNHNY and SVGAGI (reference sequence). The CDR3 contains 13 residues.